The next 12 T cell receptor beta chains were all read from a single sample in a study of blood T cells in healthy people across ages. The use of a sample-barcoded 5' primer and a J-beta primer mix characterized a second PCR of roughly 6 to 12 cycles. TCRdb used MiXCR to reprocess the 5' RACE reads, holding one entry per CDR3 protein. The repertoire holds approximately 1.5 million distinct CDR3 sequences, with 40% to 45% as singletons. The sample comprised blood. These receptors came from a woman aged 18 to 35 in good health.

The CDR3, as DNA: TGTGCCAGCAGTTACGGCTCCTCGGAAGCTTTCTTT. This encodes CASSYGSSEAFF. J is TRBJ1-1 and V is TRBV6-6, with D unresolved. The germline CDR1 and CDR2 sequences are MNHNY and SVGAGI (reference sequence). V was shortened by 2 bases and J by 8 bases, with 9 bases between the two germline ends. The CDR3 totals 12 residues.

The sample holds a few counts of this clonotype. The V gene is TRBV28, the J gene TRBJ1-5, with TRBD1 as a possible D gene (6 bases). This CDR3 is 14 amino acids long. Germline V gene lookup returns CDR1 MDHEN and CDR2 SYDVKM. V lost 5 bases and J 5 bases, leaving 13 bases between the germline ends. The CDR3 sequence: CASSDPGQDQPQHF. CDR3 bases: TGTGCCAGCAGTGACCCGGGACAAGATCAGCCCCAGCATTTT.

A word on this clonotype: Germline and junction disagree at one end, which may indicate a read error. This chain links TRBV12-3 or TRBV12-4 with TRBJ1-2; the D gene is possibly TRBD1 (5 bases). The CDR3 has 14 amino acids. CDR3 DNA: TGTGCCAGCAGTTTCAGGGCATCTAACTATGGCTACGCCTTC. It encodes CASSFRASNYGYAF.

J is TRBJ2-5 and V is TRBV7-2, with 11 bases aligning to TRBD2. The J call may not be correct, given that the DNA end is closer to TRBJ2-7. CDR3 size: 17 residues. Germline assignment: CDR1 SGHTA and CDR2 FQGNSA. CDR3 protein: CASSPARLAGFGYEQYF. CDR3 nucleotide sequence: TGTGCCAGCAGCCCGGCGAGACTAGCGGGGTTCGGGTACGAGCAGTACTTC.

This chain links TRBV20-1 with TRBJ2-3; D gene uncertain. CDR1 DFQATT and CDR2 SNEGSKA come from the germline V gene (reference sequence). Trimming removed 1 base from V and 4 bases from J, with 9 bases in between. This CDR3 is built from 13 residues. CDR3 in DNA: TGCAGTGCTAGAGTATCAGTTTCAGATACGCAGTATTTT. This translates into CSARVSVSDTQYF.

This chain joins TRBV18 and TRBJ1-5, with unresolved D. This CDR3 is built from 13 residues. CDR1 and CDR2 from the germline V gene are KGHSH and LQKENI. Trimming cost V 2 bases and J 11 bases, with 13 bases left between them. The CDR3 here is CASSPEGVGAQHF. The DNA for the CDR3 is TGTGCCAGCTCACCAGAAGGAGTCGGTGCCCAGCATTTT. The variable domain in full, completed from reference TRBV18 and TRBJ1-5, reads NAGVMQNPRHLVRRRGQEARLRCSPMKGHSHVYWYRQLPEEGLKFMVYLQKENIIDESGMPKERFSAEFPKEGPSILRIQQVVRGDSAAYFCASSPEGVGAQHFGDGTRLSIL.

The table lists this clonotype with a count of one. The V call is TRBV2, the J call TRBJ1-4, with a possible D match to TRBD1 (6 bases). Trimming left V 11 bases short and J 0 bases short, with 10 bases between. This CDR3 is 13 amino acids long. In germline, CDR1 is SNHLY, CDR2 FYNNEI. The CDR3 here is CAGGAPTNEKLFF. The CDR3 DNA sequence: TGTGCCGGGGGGGCGCCAACTAATGAAAAACTGTTTTTT. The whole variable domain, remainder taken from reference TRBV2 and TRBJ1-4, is EPEVTQTPSHQVTQMGQEVILRCVPISNHLYFYWYRQILGQKVEFLVSFYNNEISEKSEIFDDQFSVERPDGSNFTLKIRSTKLEDSAMYFCAGGAPTNEKLFFGSGTQLSVL.

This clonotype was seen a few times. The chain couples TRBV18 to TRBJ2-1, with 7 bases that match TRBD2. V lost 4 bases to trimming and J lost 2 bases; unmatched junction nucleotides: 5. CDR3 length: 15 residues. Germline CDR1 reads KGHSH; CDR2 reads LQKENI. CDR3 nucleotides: TGTGCCAGCTCACAGCGGGATGGCCCCTACAATGAGCAGTTCTTC. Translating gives CASSQRDGPYNEQFF.

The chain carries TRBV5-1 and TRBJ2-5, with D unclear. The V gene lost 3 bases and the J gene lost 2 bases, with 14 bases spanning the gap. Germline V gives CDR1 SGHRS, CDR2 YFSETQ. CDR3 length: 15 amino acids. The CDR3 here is CASSSLNLGQETQYF. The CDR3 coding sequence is TGCGCCAGCAGCTCACTGAACCTGGGGCAAGAGACCCAGTACTTC. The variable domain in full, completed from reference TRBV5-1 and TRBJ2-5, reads KAGVTQTPRYLIKTRGQQVTLSCSPISGHRSVSWYQQTPGQGLQFLFEYFSETQRNKGNFPGRFSGRQFSNSRSEMNVSTLELGDSALYLCASSSLNLGQETQYFGPGTRLLVL.

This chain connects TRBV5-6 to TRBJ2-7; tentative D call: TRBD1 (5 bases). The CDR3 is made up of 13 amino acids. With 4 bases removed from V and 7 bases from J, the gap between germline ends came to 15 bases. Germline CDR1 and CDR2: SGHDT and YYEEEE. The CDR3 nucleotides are TGTGCCAGCAGCACCGACAGTTACAATGAGCAGTACTTC. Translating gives CASSTDSYNEQYF.

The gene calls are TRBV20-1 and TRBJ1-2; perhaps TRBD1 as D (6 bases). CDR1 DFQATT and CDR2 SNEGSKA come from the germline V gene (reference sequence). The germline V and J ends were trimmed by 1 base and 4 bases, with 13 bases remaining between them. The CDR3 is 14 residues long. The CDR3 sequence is CSARVRGDSYGYTF. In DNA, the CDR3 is TGCAGTGCTAGAGTTAGGGGGGATAGCTATGGCTACACCTTC.

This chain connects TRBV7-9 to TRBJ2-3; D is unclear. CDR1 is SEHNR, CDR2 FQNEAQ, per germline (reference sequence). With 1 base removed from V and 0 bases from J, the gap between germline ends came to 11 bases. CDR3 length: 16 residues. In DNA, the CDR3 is TGTGCCAGCAGCTTAGGAGGCCGCACTAGCACAGATACGCAGTATTTT. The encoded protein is CASSLGGRTSTDTQYF.